Listed here are 31 T cell receptor beta chains from one sample, sequenced in a study of cytomegalovirus exposure and HLA in healthy donors. In the PCR, 60 Vbeta and 13 Jbeta primers were used. Clones were sequenced by immunoSEQ multiplex PCR, and TCRdb holds only the in-frame ones, with some missing. Here the sample table reports about 160,000 clones. Sequencing was performed on PBMCs. Receptors were obtained from a woman aged 55-75 years in good health and CMV-seronegative.

Here the CDR3 DNA reads TGTGCCAGCAGTTTCCGATGGGACAGGGAGACAGATACGCAGTATTTT. Protein: CASSFRWDRETDTQYF. The V gene is TRBV6-5, the J gene TRBJ2-3; 9 bases are a match to TRBD1. Germline CDR1 and CDR2: MNHEY and SVGAGI. The CDR3 loop spans 16 amino acids. J gave up 3 bases and V 4 bases, and 8 bases lay outside the gene matches.

The chain recombines TRBV6-5 with TRBJ1-1; the D gene is possibly TRBD1 (6 bases). The CDR3 is made up of 11 amino acids. V was trimmed by 6 bases and J by 10 bases, leaving 12 bases between them. From germline, CDR1 is MNHEY and CDR2 SVGAGI. The CDR3 protein is CASSTGTRAFF. The CDR3 DNA is TGTGCCAGCAGCACCGGGACAAGAGCTTTCTTT.

This chain connects TRBV18 to TRBJ2-2, with a possible D match to TRBD1 (5 bases). V lost 2 bases and J 0 bases, leaving 10 bases between the germline ends. The germline CDR1 and CDR2 sequences are KGHSH and LQKENI. The CDR3 contains 16 residues. The chain's CDR3 is CASSPYWTTNTGELFF. The CDR3 bases are TGTGCCAGCTCACCATACTGGACAACGAACACCGGGGAGCTGTTTTTT.

The V and J genes are TRBV6-5 and TRBJ1-1; D is undetermined. V lost 11 bases, J lost 4 bases, and 11 bases lay in between. CDR1 is MNHEY and CDR2 is SVGAGI in the germline V gene. The CDR3 loop spans 11 amino acids. The chain's CDR3 is CAARRGTEAFF. The CDR3 nucleotides read TGTGCCGCGAGAAGAGGCACTGAAGCTTTCTTT.

The chain has TRBV5-4 and TRBJ2-1; the match to TRBD1 covers 7 bases. The CDR3 is 16 amino acids. Germline assignment: CDR1 SGHNT and CDR2 YYREEE (reference sequence). V shed 1 base, J shed 0 bases, and the junction held 4 bases outside the gene matches. CDR3 DNA sequence: TGTGCCAGCAGCTTGAAAACAGGGGACTCCTACAATGAGCAGTTCTTC. Amino acids: CASSLKTGDSYNEQFF.

V is TRBV5-1 and J is TRBJ1-4; 8 nucleotides line up with TRBD1. Germline assignment: CDR1 SGHRS and CDR2 YFSETQ. The V gene end was trimmed by 5 bases and the J gene end by 7 bases; junction bases not matched to a gene: 10. The CDR3 sequence is 15 residues long. CDR3 residues: CASRDPQGAGEKLFF. The CDR3 nucleotides read TGCGCCAGCAGAGACCCCCAGGGGGCGGGTGAAAAACTGTTTTTT.

The rearrangement uses TRBV6-1 and TRBJ2-7; TRBD1 matches 7 bases. Germline CDR1 reads MNHNS; CDR2 reads SASEGT. The CDR3 spans 13 residues. J was trimmed by 3 bases and V by 6 bases; bases with no gene match: 5. CDR3 amino acids: CASSRDSNYEQYF. In nucleotides, the CDR3 is TGTGCCAGCAGCCGGGACAGCAACTACGAGCAGTACTTC.

This chain connects TRBV28 to TRBJ2-5, with a possible D match to TRBD1 (7 bases). The CDR3 is 13 amino acids. Germline lookup yields CDR1 MDHEN and CDR2 SYDVKM. V was trimmed by 4 bases and J by 4 bases, leaving 10 bases between them. As DNA, the CDR3 is TGTGCCAGCAGTTCCCAGGGGGGAGAGACCCAGTACTTC. The encoded protein is CASSSQGGETQYF. Full variable domain (remainder filled in from reference TRBV28 and TRBJ2-5): DVKVTQSSRYLVKRTGEKVFLECVQDMDHENMFWYRQDPGLGLRLIYFSYDVKMKEKGDIPEGYSVSREKKERFSLILESASTNQTSMYLCASSSQGGETQYFGPGTRLLVL.

The CDR3 loop reads CASSGGQGDNQPQHF. The DNA for the CDR3 is TGTGCCAGCAGCGGGGGACAGGGCGACAATCAGCCCCAGCATTTT. The chain employs TRBV6-1 and TRBJ1-5; 9 positions match TRBD1. Germline lookup yields CDR1 MNHNS and CDR2 SASEGT. CDR3 length: 15 residues. Trimming at V came to 6 bases and at J to 3 bases, leaving 6 bases not matched to a gene.

The chain is built from TRBV7-8 and TRBJ2-6; 7 nucleotides agree with TRBD1. Germline CDR1 reads SGHVS; CDR2 reads FQNEAQ. There are 18 residues in the CDR3. V lost 2 bases to trimming and J lost 2 bases; unmatched junction nucleotides: 9. Here the CDR3 reads CASSLRTGFSTGANVLTF. The CDR3, as DNA: TGTGCCAGCAGCTTACGGACAGGATTTTCAACTGGGGCCAACGTCCTGACTTTC.

V is TRBV6-5 and J is TRBJ1-2; the D is unclear. Germline values: CDR1 MNHEY, CDR2 SVGAGI. The CDR3 contains 14 residues. V was clipped by 6 bases and J by 1 base, with 12 bases between them. CDR3 sequence reads: CASRRGRDNYGYTF. The DNA of the CDR3 is TGTGCCAGCAGAAGAGGACGGGATAACTATGGCTACACCTTC.

This chain connects TRBV6-6 to TRBJ1-4, with TRBD1 as a possible D gene (6 bases). From germline, CDR1 is MNHNY and CDR2 SVGAGI (reference sequence). This CDR3 region has 14 residues. V lost 6 bases to trimming and J lost 5 bases, with 13 bases between them. The CDR3 is CASRTDRRNEKLFF. The CDR3 nucleotides are TGTGCCAGCAGAACTGACAGGAGGAATGAAAAACTGTTTTTT.

V is TRBV5-1 and J is TRBJ2-7, with D perhaps TRBD2 (6 bases). The germline V and J ends were trimmed by 4 bases and 0 bases, with 14 bases remaining between them. CDR1 and CDR2 (germline): SGHRS, YFSETQ. This CDR3 comprises 15 residues. This CDR3 reads CASSRDSGSSYEQYF. The CDR3 DNA follows: TGCGCCAGCAGCCGGGACTCCGGCAGCTCCTACGAGCAGTACTTC.

This chain joins TRBV13 and TRBJ1-1; D unclear. This CDR3 region has 14 residues. Trimming took 5 bases from V and 5 from J, leaving 15 bases between them. The germline V gene has CDR1 PRHDT and CDR2 FYEKMQ (reference sequence). CDR3 in amino acids: CASSLPIIRTEAFF. CDR3 coding DNA: TGTGCCAGCAGCCTACCAATTATTCGGACTGAAGCTTTCTTT. Full variable domain (rest looked up from reference TRBV13 and TRBJ1-1): AAGVIQSPRHLIKEKRETATLKCYPIPRHDTVYWYQQGPGQDPQFLISFYEKMQSDKGSIPDRFSAQQFSDYHSELNMSSLELGDSALYFCASSLPIIRTEAFFGQGTRLTVV.

The chain links TRBV5-1 to TRBJ2-3, with TRBD2 matching 11 bases. Germline lookup yields CDR1 SGHRS and CDR2 YFSETQ. V lost 4 bases, J lost 10 bases, and 14 bases stayed unmatched. The CDR3 is 16 amino acids. CDR3 amino acids: CASSPPLAGDPNSQYF. The CDR3, as DNA: TGCGCCAGCAGCCCCCCACTAGCGGGAGATCCGAACTCGCAGTATTTT.

This chain links TRBV5-6 with TRBJ2-1; no clear D gene. The CDR3 spans 14 residues. Germline CDR1 and CDR2: SGHDT and YYEEEE. Trimming cost V 4 bases and J 9 bases, with 17 bases left between them. The CDR3: CASSDSNIVAEQFF. CDR3 nucleotides: TGTGCCAGCAGCGACTCAAATATAGTTGCTGAGCAGTTCTTC.

The chain is built from TRBV6-5 and TRBJ1-4, with D hard to call. Trimming left V 2 bases short and J 2 bases short, with 9 bases between. The germline CDR1 and CDR2 sequences are MNHEY and SVGAGI. The CDR3 sequence is 15 residues long. CDR3 DNA: TGTGCCAGCAGTTACCGGGGTTCGACTAATGAAAAACTGTTTTTT. This encodes CASSYRGSTNEKLFF.

The chain employs TRBV4-1 and TRBJ1-1; 7 bases line up with TRBD1. The CDR3 totals 17 residues. Trimming cost V 0 bases and J 7 bases; bases outside gene matches: 14. CDR1 and CDR2 (germline): MGHRA, YSYEKL. CDR3 region: CASSQEIQGPRRIEAFF. The CDR3 DNA sequence: TGCGCCAGCAGCCAAGAGATACAGGGGCCCCGAAGGATTGAAGCTTTCTTT.

The chain is built from TRBV7-6 and TRBJ1-1; a weak D match, TRBD1 (6 bases). The germline V gene encodes CDR1 SGHVS and CDR2 FNYEAQ. The length of the CDR3 is 13 residues. V lost 4 bases, J lost 1 base, and 7 bases lay in between. In nucleotides, the CDR3 is TGTGCCAGCAGCTGGGGACAGAACACTGAAGCTTTCTTT. As protein: CASSWGQNTEAFF.

The V call is TRBV4-2, the J call TRBJ1-1; D is possibly TRBD1 (6 bases). V gave up 4 bases and J gave up 7 bases, with 16 bases separating them. Germline CDR1 and CDR2: LGHNA and YNFKEQ. There are 14 residues in the CDR3. CDR3 amino acids: CASSPRGGRGEAFF. CDR3 nucleotides: TGTGCCAGCAGCCCCCGCGGGGGGCGCGGTGAAGCTTTCTTT.

The rearrangement joins TRBV11-2 to TRBJ1-6; D might be TRBD1 (5 bases). Germline lookup yields CDR1 SGHAT and CDR2 FQNNGV. Trimming removed 5 bases at V and 10 bases at J, with 9 bases between. The CDR3 consists of 12 residues. The CDR3 sequence: CASSLEGSPLHF. CDR3 nucleotide sequence: TGTGCCAGCAGCCTGGAGGGGTCACCCCTCCACTTT.

This chain uses TRBV5-1 with TRBJ2-7; 10 nucleotides agree with TRBD1. J gave up 2 bases and V 7 bases, and 6 bases lay outside the gene matches. Germline V CDR1 and CDR2: SGHRS, YFSETQ. The CDR3 extends over 14 amino acids. The CDR3 here is CASRRGTGAYEQYF. As DNA, the CDR3 is TGCGCCAGCCGTCGCGGGACAGGGGCCTACGAGCAGTACTTC.

This chain uses TRBV7-2 with TRBJ2-7; TRBD1 matches 8 bases. V was clipped by 3 bases and J by 4 bases; unmatched bases: 5. Germline CDR1 SGHTA, CDR2 FQGNSA. The CDR3 covers 14 residues. CDR3 residues: CASSLTGALYEQYF. In DNA form, the CDR3 reads TGTGCCAGCAGCTTGACAGGGGCCCTTTACGAGCAGTACTTC.

In nucleotides, the CDR3 is TGTGCCAGCAGTCCGGGACAGGTTATTAGCAATCAGCCCCAGCATTTT. This translates into CASSPGQVISNQPQHF. J is TRBJ1-5 and V is TRBV6-6; 8 bases agree with TRBD1. Germline V CDR1 and CDR2: MNHNY, SVGAGI (reference sequence). The CDR3 consists of 16 residues. J was trimmed by 0 bases and V by 5 bases; bases with no gene match: 6.

The CDR3 sequence is CASTRSGTGAYEQYF. The DNA for the CDR3 is TGTGCCAGCACCAGATCCGGGACAGGGGCCTACGAGCAGTACTTC. This chain connects TRBV27 to TRBJ2-7, with 10 nucleotides matching TRBD1. V shed 7 bases, J shed 2 bases, and the junction held 8 bases outside the gene matches. The CDR3 is 15 residues long. Germline lookup yields CDR1 MNHEY and CDR2 SMNVEV (reference sequence).

This chain uses TRBV5-6 with TRBJ2-5; unclear D gene. CDR1 SGHDT and CDR2 YYEEEE come from the germline V gene. V lost 0 bases to trimming and J lost 1 base, with 10 bases between them. The CDR3 has 15 amino acids. The CDR3 spells CASSLAPRRQETQYF. The CDR3 region has the DNA TGTGCCAGCAGCTTGGCCCCCAGGCGCCAAGAGACCCAGTACTTC.

V is TRBV18 and J is TRBJ1-1; no clear D. Germline CDR1 reads KGHSH; CDR2 reads LQKENI. V lost 2 bases to trimming and J lost 1 base, with 8 bases between them. This CDR3 has 14 amino acids. The CDR3 sequence: CASSPYTENTEAFF. The CDR3 region has the DNA TGTGCCAGCTCACCATACACAGAGAACACTGAAGCTTTCTTT.

The J gene is TRBJ2-3, the V gene TRBV7-2; D call uncertain. CDR1 and CDR2 from the germline V gene are SGHTA and FQGNSA. Trimming pared 4 bases from V and 4 bases from J, leaving 6 bases between. This CDR3 spans 12 amino acids. CDR3 DNA: TGTGCCAGCAGCTGGCTAGCAGATACGCAGTATTTT. Amino acid sequence: CASSWLADTQYF.

The V call is TRBV7-3, the J call TRBJ2-3; no reliable D call. The germline CDR1 and CDR2 sequences are SGHTA and FQGTGA. V was trimmed by 1 base and J by 1 base, leaving 12 bases between them. This CDR3 has 16 residues. The CDR3 is CASSLSTTPGTDTQYF. CDR3 nucleotide sequence: TGTGCCAGCAGCTTAAGCACTACGCCTGGCACAGATACGCAGTATTTT.

The rearrangement links TRBV19 to TRBJ2-1; 10 nucleotides match TRBD2. This CDR3 contains 18 residues. Germline CDR1 LNHDA, CDR2 SQIVND (reference sequence). The trim removed 7 bases at V and 1 base at J, leaving 13 bases unmatched. Here the CDR3 reads CASTRTSGDPGSYNEQFF. The CDR3 coding sequence is TGTGCCAGTACAAGGACTAGCGGAGACCCAGGGTCCTACAATGAGCAGTTCTTC. The whole variable domain, remainder taken from reference TRBV19 and TRBJ2-1, is DGGITQSPKYLFRKEGQNVTLSCEQNLNHDAMYWYRQDPGQGLRLIYYSQIVNDFQKGDIAEGYSVSREKKESFPLTVTSAQKNPTAFYLCASTRTSGDPGSYNEQFFGPGTRLTVL.

This chain uses TRBV9 with TRBJ2-5; weak D call: TRBD2 (5 bases). This CDR3 is built from 14 residues. Germline CDR1 and CDR2: SGDLS and YYNGEE. The V end lost 4 bases, the J end lost 4 bases, and 14 bases lay between the germline ends. The CDR3: CASSRLGSGETQYF. The CDR3 nucleotides read TGTGCCAGCAGCCGTCTAGGGAGCGGAGAGACCCAGTACTTC.